One and the same sample provided the 7 T cell receptor beta chains below, sequenced in a study of T cell repertoires in MIS-A myocarditis (dated by TCRdb to between 2021 and 2023). The library was prepared using the immunoSEQ multiplex PCR assay. This is the immuneACCESS table as TCRdb keeps it, with only in-frame sequences that have V and J called. A part of the clones is gone; compared with another copy, unresolved V genes explain less than half, and the rest is unexplained. Present in this sample are around 6,000 clones, 75% to 80% of which were seen just once. Over 60% of the sample lies in the top ten. Material for sequencing was interventricular septum heart tissue obtained at autopsy. Interpreted using the paper, the cell subset or site label stands for: cardiac tissue sample (left or right ventricle, interventricular septum, or pericardium). These receptors all stem from a man aged 18 to 35 with fulminant myocarditis from multisystem inflammatory syndrome in adults (MIS-A) after COVID-19.

V gene TRBV29-1 combines with J gene TRBJ1-2, with a possible D match to TRBD1 (6 bases). The germline gives CDR1 SQVTM, CDR2 ANQGSEA. Trimming stripped 5 bases from V and 4 bases from J, with 20 bases between. This CDR3 comprises 15 residues. The CDR3: CSVTGKVNQLYGYTF. The CDR3, as DNA: TGCAGCGTTACAGGGAAAGTCAACCAGCTCTATGGCTACACCTTC.

This clone has only a few counts. The CDR3 spells CASSEGRANEKLFF. CDR3 bases: TGCGCCAGCAGCGAGGGCAGGGCTAATGAAAAACTGTTTTTT. The chain recombines TRBV5-1 with TRBJ1-4; D is perhaps TRBD1 (5 bases). The germline gives CDR1 SGHRS, CDR2 YFSETQ. This CDR3 is built from 14 residues. The V end lost 4 bases, the J end lost 3 bases, and 10 bases lay between the germline ends. Full variable domain (missing parts from reference TRBV5-1 and TRBJ1-4): KAGVTQTPRYLIKTRGQQVTLSCSPISGHRSVSWYQQTPGQGLQFLFEYFSETQRNKGNFPGRFSGRQFSNSRSEMNVSTLELGDSALYLCASSEGRANEKLFFGSGTQLSVL.

The rearrangement joins TRBV5-4 to TRBJ1-1; D uncertain. The CDR3 runs to 13 residues. Trimming took 4 bases from V and 0 from J, leaving 7 bases between them. CDR1 is SGHNT and CDR2 is YYREEE in the germline V gene (reference sequence). CDR3 sequence reads: CASSPAMNTEAFF. CDR3 nucleotides: TGTGCCAGCAGCCCCGCTATGAACACTGAAGCTTTCTTT.

V is TRBV7-2 and J is TRBJ2-3; no reliable D call. CDR3 size: 14 residues. Germline loops: CDR1 SGHTA, CDR2 FQGNSA. V lost 5 bases and J 3 bases, leaving 12 bases between the germline ends. This CDR3 is CASSPRFRTDTQYF. In DNA, the CDR3 is TGTGCCAGCAGCCCCCGCTTTAGGACAGATACGCAGTATTTT.

The V call is TRBV7-2, the J call TRBJ2-1; 8 nucleotides match TRBD2. The V segment lost 3 bases and the J segment 0 bases; nucleotides outside the gene matches: 7. The V gene's germline CDR1 is SGHTA and CDR2 FQGNSA. The CDR3 has 17 residues. As DNA, the CDR3 is TGTGCCAGCAGCTTTTCCGGCGGGGGGCTCTCCTACAATGAGCAGTTCTTC. Amino acid sequence: CASSFSGGGLSYNEQFF.

This chain connects TRBV28 to TRBJ1-3; D may be TRBD1 (6 bases). The CDR3 runs to 16 residues. CDR1 is MDHEN, CDR2 SYDVKM, per germline. V gave up 6 bases and J gave up 2 bases, with 17 bases separating them. The CDR3: CASRPRGGSPGNTIYF. The CDR3 DNA sequence: TGTGCCAGCAGACCCCGAGGGGGTTCGCCTGGAAACACCATATATTTT.

The gene calls are TRBV28 and TRBJ2-6; no definite D call. Per the germline V gene, CDR1 is MDHEN and CDR2 is SYDVKM. V was shortened by 6 bases and J by 0 bases, with 12 bases between the two germline ends. CDR3 size: 16 residues. The CDR3 coding sequence is TGTGCCAGCAGGCGAGCTATGTTCTCTGGGGCCAACGTCCTGACTTTC. Residues: CASRRAMFSGANVLTF.